These T cell receptor beta chains were read from a single sample in a study of shared clonotypes between healthy human individuals. Here immunoSEQ multiplex PCR was the method, and the copy in TCRdb shows in-frame clones only, minus some. In the table there are 2 million to 2.5 million clones, around 92% of which are singletons. Source material: naive CD4+ T cells from PBMCs. The source is a man between 18 and 35 years old in good health. Some clones in this sample may be carry-over from other donors' samples. CDR3s include the opening cysteine and the closing phenylalanine or tryptophan. The D gene is left open where the match is weak. Some rows mark clone size as missing; the rest say once, few, many or name a class of expanded clone.

>TRBV4-1|TRBD1|TRBJ2-1|NA
CASSQFRTGPIYNEQFF
TGCGCCAGCAGCCAGTTCAGGACAGGCCCAATCTACAATGAGCAGTTCTTC
>TRBV28|NA|TRBJ1-1|NA
CASRPGTQNTEAFF
TGTGCCAGCAGACCGGGGACACAGAACACTGAAGCTTTCTTT
>TRBV21-1|NA|TRBJ1-4|NA
CASSRGGRSTEKLFF
TGTGCCAGCAGCAGGGGGGGGAGAAGTACCGAAAAACTGTTTTTT
>TRBV21-1|NA|TRBJ1-2|NA
CASSREGKVRTNYGYTF
TGTGCCAGCAGCAGGGAGGGAAAGGTCAGAACCAACTATGGCTACACCTTC
>TRBV5-1|NA|TRBJ2-1|NA
CASSGTTVFTEQFF
TGCGCCAGCAGCGGGACGACGGTGTTCACTGAGCAGTTCTTC
>TRBV6-5|TRBD1|TRBJ1-1|few
CASTLGGGNTEAFF
TGTGCCAGCACCTTAGGGGGCGGGAACACTGAAGCTTTCTTT
>TRBV5-5|NA|TRBJ2-7|NA
CASSFPDLSEQYF
TGTGCCAGCAGCTTCCCGGACCTTTCCGAGCAGTACTTC
>TRBV6-5|NA|TRBJ2-3|NA
CASSSRDPQDTQYF
TGTGCCAGCAGCTCCCGGGACCCCCAAGATACGCAGTATTTT
>TRBV7-9|TRBD2|TRBJ2-5|NA
CASSLPSGGSGSRETQYF
TGTGCCAGCAGCTTACCATCCGGTGGTAGCGGGAGCCGAGAGACCCAGTACTTC
>TRBV29-1|TRBD1|TRBJ2-7|once
CSVESGQGYEQYF
TGCAGCGTTGAATCGGGACAGGGCTACGAGCAGTACTTC
>TRBV2|NA|TRBJ1-1|NA
CASSEQGATEAFF
TGTGCCAGCAGTGAACAGGGTGCCACTGAAGCTTTCTTT
>TRBV19|NA|TRBJ1-1|NA
CASSTLWSMNTEAFF
TGTGCCAGTAGCACCCTGTGGAGCATGAACACTGAAGCTTTCTTT
>TRBV27|NA|TRBJ2-7|NA
CASSPYMSDYEQYF
TGTGCCAGCAGCCCCTACATGTCCGACTACGAGCAGTACTTC
>TRBV5-1|NA|TRBJ1-1|NA
CASSLSDGRPEAFF
TGCGCCAGCAGCCTTTCGGACGGGAGGCCAGAAGCTTTCTTT
>TRBV23-1|NA|TRBJ1-5|NA
CASSQSSGVSNQPQHF
TGCGCCAGCAGTCAATCGAGCGGGGTTAGCAATCAGCCCCAGCATTTT
>TRBV9|NA|TRBJ2-3|NA
CASSPPGVSTDTQYF
TGTGCCAGCAGCCCCCCGGGGGTGAGCACAGATACGCAGTATTTT
>TRBV4-2|TRBD1|TRBJ1-4|NA
CASSPEPRTGLTQKEKLFF
TGTGCCAGCAGCCCAGAACCTAGGACAGGGTTGACTCAAAAAGAAAAACTGTTTTTT
>TRBV6-1|NA|TRBJ1-2|NA
CASNLAGQVYGYTF
TGTGCCAGCAACCTAGCGGGCCAGGTTTATGGCTACACCTTC
>TRBV28|NA|TRBJ1-3|NA
CASHTRRDGNRPYF
TGTGCCAGCCACACCCGGAGGGACGGGAATCGTCCATATTTT